Presented here are 20 T cell receptor beta chains from one specimen sequenced in a study of CD8 T cells in Susac syndrome. RNA totalling roughly 0.5 to 1 ug underwent reverse transcription with random hexamers. In TCRdb, the immunoSEQ multiplex PCR reads were re-called with MiXCR into one record per CDR3 protein. The sample consists of roughly 150,000 distinct CDR3 sequences, just over 90% of them appearing once. The sequenced sample consisted of CD4+ T cells from PBMCs. All receptors derive from a human donor in good health.

The chain employs TRBV15 and TRBJ1-5; no clear D gene. Germline CDR1 and CDR2: LNHNV and YYDKDF (reference sequence). This CDR3 spans 15 amino acids. The V and J ends lost 0 bases and 1 base respectively, with 7 bases between them. The CDR3 DNA follows: TGTGCCACCAGCAGAGATCTTGGGAGCAATCAGCCCCAGCATTTT. It translates to CATSRDLGSNQPQHF.

This chain joins TRBV29-1 and TRBJ2-3; perhaps TRBD2 as D (7 bases). V lost 6 bases and J lost 0, with 16 bases in between. CDR3 length equals 15 residues. The germline V gene has CDR1 SQVTM and CDR2 ANQGSEA. CDR3 residues: CSVSGGHQSTDTQYF. The CDR3 DNA reads TGCAGCGTCTCGGGGGGACACCAAAGCACAGATACGCAGTATTTT.

This clonotype was seen once. CDR3 residues: CASSPGTSGGVEQFF. CDR3 sequence (DNA): TGTGCCAGCAGTCCTGGGACTAGCGGGGGGGTTGAGCAGTTCTTC. The chain couples TRBV12-3 or TRBV12-4 to TRBJ2-1; TRBD2 matches at 16 bases. The CDR3 is made up of 15 amino acids. With 5 bases clipped from V and 9 bases from J, the junction kept 4 bases outside the gene matches.

The chain links TRBV18 to TRBJ2-7; no clear D. The germline V gene encodes CDR1 KGHSH and CDR2 LQKENI. Trimming removed 0 bases at V and 5 bases at J, with 11 bases between. The CDR3 covers 14 residues. The CDR3 DNA reads as TGTGCCAGCTCACCACCGTCTAGTTACGACGAGCAGTACTTC. Its protein is CASSPPSSYDEQYF.

The rearrangement links TRBV3-1 to TRBJ2-5, with TRBD2 identical over 7 bases. The germline CDR1 and CDR2 sequences are LGHDT and YNNKEL (reference sequence). There are 16 residues in the CDR3. V was clipped by 4 bases and J by 5 bases; unmatched bases: 13. The CDR3 reads CASSPRLASPRETQYF. The CDR3 DNA follows: TGTGCCAGCAGCCCCCGACTAGCCTCCCCAAGGGAGACCCAGTACTTC.

The rearrangement links TRBV15 to TRBJ2-1; D possibly matches TRBD1 or TRBD2 (6 bases each). This CDR3 has 16 amino acids. Germline V CDR1 and CDR2: LNHNV, YYDKDF (reference sequence). Trimming took 0 bases from V and 2 from J, leaving 11 bases between them. CDR3 residues: CATSRDLRGAYNEQFF. CDR3 DNA: TGTGCCACCAGCAGAGATCTGAGGGGGGCCTACAATGAGCAGTTCTTC.

The V call is TRBV5-1, the J call TRBJ1-1; D unclear. Germline CDR1 and CDR2: SGHRS and YFSETQ. V gave up 8 bases and J gave up 1 base, with 9 bases separating them. The CDR3 length is 12 residues. The CDR3 bases are TGCGCCAGTTCGGGTGCGAACACTGAAGCTTTCTTT. Encoded protein: CASSGANTEAFF.

This chain joins TRBV5-4 and TRBJ1-4; D possibly corresponds to TRBD1 (6 bases). The germline gives CDR1 SGHNT, CDR2 YYREEE (reference sequence). The CDR3 is 15 residues long. V was clipped by 6 bases and J by 8 bases, with 20 bases between them. The DNA of the CDR3 is TGTGCCAGCACCCGAGGGGGGGCTAAAGGCGAAAAACTGTTTTTT. This sequence encodes CASTRGGAKGEKLFF. The full variable domain, in which reference TRBV5-4 and TRBJ1-4 provide the parts outside the CDR3, is ETGVTQSPTHLIKTRGQQVTLRCSSQSGHNTVSWYQQALGQGPQFIFQYYREEENGRGNFPPRFSGLQFPNYSSELNVNALELDDSALYLCASTRGGAKGEKLFFGSGTQLSVL.

This sequence joins TRBV3-1 and TRBJ1-5; TRBD1 agrees at 7 bases. The germline gives CDR1 LGHDT, CDR2 YNNKEL (reference sequence). The trim removed 3 bases at V and 6 bases at J, leaving 5 bases unmatched. This CDR3 contains 14 residues. Here the CDR3 DNA reads TGTGCCAGCAGCCAGGCGACAGGGCGTCAGCCCCAGCATTTT. This translates into CASSQATGRQPQHF.

J is TRBJ1-5 and V is TRBV10-3, with D possibly being TRBD1 (5 bases). CDR3 size: 13 residues. Germline lookup yields CDR1 ENHRY and CDR2 SYGVKD. V was shortened by 8 bases and J by 3 bases, with 11 bases between the two germline ends. The DNA for the CDR3 is TGTGCCATCGGGCAGGGAGTCAATCAGCCCCAGCATTTT. Protein product: CAIGQGVNQPQHF.

The chain carries TRBV25-1 and TRBJ2-5; D is ambiguous. Trimming pared 4 bases from V and 2 bases from J, leaving 11 bases between. The CDR3 runs 14 residues. Looked up from germline, CDR1 is MGHDK and CDR2 is SYGVNS. The CDR3 loop is CASSGWQIQETQYF. The CDR3 DNA sequence: TGTGCCAGCAGTGGATGGCAGATACAAGAGACCCAGTACTTC.

V and J are TRBV5-1 and TRBJ2-2; 8 bases fit TRBD1. From germline, CDR1 is SGHRS and CDR2 YFSETQ. V lost 4 bases, J lost 4 bases, and 6 bases stayed unmatched. This CDR3 spans 15 amino acids. CDR3 region: CASSAGQGPTGELFF. CDR3 DNA: TGCGCCAGCAGCGCCGGACAGGGTCCCACCGGGGAGCTGTTTTTT. The whole variable domain, filled in from reference TRBV5-1 and TRBJ2-2, reads KAGVTQTPRYLIKTRGQQVTLSCSPISGHRSVSWYQQTPGQGLQFLFEYFSETQRNKGNFPGRFSGRQFSNSRSEMNVSTLELGDSALYLCASSAGQGPTGELFFGEGSRLTVL.

The chain couples TRBV7-8 to TRBJ1-1; D is unclear. CDR1 SGHVS and CDR2 FQNEAQ come from the germline V gene. This CDR3 contains 15 residues. Trimming took off 4 bases at V and 1 base at J, with 13 bases between the two ends. The CDR3 sequence: CASSSTSGANTEAFF. The CDR3 DNA sequence: TGTGCCAGCAGCTCGACCTCGGGCGCGAACACTGAAGCTTTCTTT.

Here the CDR3 DNA reads TGTGCCAGCAGCCCCTGGGACAGGGTCACTGAAGCTTTCTTT. Protein sequence: CASSPWDRVTEAFF. The chain uses TRBV7-2 and TRBJ1-1; TRBD1 matches at 9 bases. The CDR3 totals 14 residues. Germline trimming cut 5 bases from V and 4 bases from J; bases unmatched to any gene: 5. Germline CDR1 is SGHTA and CDR2 is FQGNSA.

V and J are TRBV12-3 or TRBV12-4 and TRBJ2-3; TRBD2 matches at 11 bases. Unmatched junction bases numbered 6, after V lost 6 bases and J lost 1 base. The CDR3 runs to 16 residues. The CDR3 loop is CASSTGLAAGTDTQYF. Here the CDR3 DNA reads TGTGCCAGCAGCACGGGACTAGCGGCGGGCACAGATACGCAGTATTTT.

The V gene is TRBV6-5, the J gene TRBJ2-2, with 9 positions matching TRBD2. V gave up 10 bases and J gave up 0 bases; unmatched junction bases: 0. The CDR3 runs to 13 residues. The germline V gene has CDR1 MNHEY and CDR2 SVGAGI. CDR3 nucleotide sequence: TGTGCCACTAGCGGGGCGAACACCGGGGAGCTGTTTTTT. Translation gives CATSGANTGELFF.

This clonotype was observed a single time. The CDR3 bases are TGCAGTGCTTCGGGACAGAGACGGAGGGAGACCCAGTACTTC. Its protein is CSASGQRRRETQYF. The chain has TRBV20-1 and TRBJ2-5, with 7 bases aligning to TRBD1. Germline V lookup: CDR1 DFQATT, CDR2 SNEGSKA (reference sequence). This CDR3 is 14 amino acids long. The J segment lost 5 bases and the V segment lost 5 bases, leaving 11 bases of the junction unmatched.

The rearrangement links TRBV9 to TRBJ2-2; D perhaps matches TRBD2 (6 bases). The CDR3 is 15 residues long. V was trimmed by 3 bases and J by 1 base, leaving 10 bases between them. In germline, CDR1 is SGDLS, CDR2 YYNGEE. The CDR3, as DNA: TGTGCCAGCAGCGCTTGGGGAGGGAACACCGGGGAGCTGTTTTTT. Amino acids: CASSAWGGNTGELFF.

The rearrangement uses TRBV5-1 and TRBJ2-3; D is perhaps TRBD1 or TRBD2 (8 bases each). Germline CDR1 is SGHRS and CDR2 is YFSETQ. Trimming pared 2 bases from V and 9 bases from J, leaving 22 bases between. This CDR3 has 16 amino acids. CDR3 sequence (DNA): TGCGCCAGCAGCTTAAGACAGGGGCTAGCGGGCAACACGCAGTATTTT. Its translation: CASSLRQGLAGNTQYF. The full variable domain, rest sourced from reference TRBV5-1 and TRBJ2-3, is KAGVTQTPRYLIKTRGQQVTLSCSPISGHRSVSWYQQTPGQGLQFLFEYFSETQRNKGNFPGRFSGRQFSNSRSEMNVSTLELGDSALYLCASSLRQGLAGNTQYFGPGTRLTVL.

The chain is built from TRBV24-1 and TRBJ2-3; D ambiguous. The CDR3 sequence is 13 residues long. Per germline, CDR1 KGHDR and CDR2 SFDVKD. Trimming shortened V by 0 bases and J by 0 bases, and 0 bases separated the two germline ends. The CDR3 DNA follows: TGTGCCACCAGTGATTTGAGCACAGATACGCAGTATTTT. Its translation is CATSDLSTDTQYF.